The clone carrying this TCR beta chain has a count of ten or more. Antigen specificity is unknown. TCRdb re-analyzed the PCR reads using MiXCR. The repertoire includes 45,000 to 65,000 clones, about a sixth of them detected once, and 3% sits in the top ten. This sample stems from a study of metastatic and nonmetastatic thyroid tumors. Points from the study as a whole: Patients with malignant thyroid tumors reportedly had significantly higher TCR beta diversity than those with benign nodules, in blood and tumor.

The entire patient cohort was treatment-naive prior to thyroid surgery. The V and J ends lost 8 bases and 3 bases respectively, with 14 bases between them. The germline gives CDR1 MNHNS, CDR2 SASEGT. CDR3 length: 14 amino acids. The material sequenced was blood. V is TRBV6-1 and J is TRBJ2-1; D might be TRBD2 (6 bases). The TCR comes from a female donor with papillary thyroid cancer or a benign thyroid nodule (not recorded which). Some clones in this sample may be carry-over from other donors' samples. In DNA form, the CDR3 reads TGTGCCAGCTCTAAGGATAGCGGCTACAATGAGCAGTTCTTC. Its translation: CASSKDSGYNEQFF.